This is a list of T cell receptor beta chains from one sample in a study of beta chain features in type 1 diabetes. The protocol was immunoSEQ multiplex PCR, while the TCRdb copy is restricted to in-frame clones and leaves out a portion. Among 600,000 or so clones, around an eighth were seen once, and the ten largest hold roughly 0.12%. Material: naive CD4+ T cells from blood. Receptors were obtained from a man aged 25-45 years with type 1 diabetes. Each CDR3 is given with its conserved first and last residue. Each record gives: V gene, clone size, D gene, J gene, CDR3 protein, CDR3 DNA. The D gene is left open where the match is weak. The size entry is marked missing in some rows and otherwise reads once, few, many or a size class.

v_gene: TRBV4-1
abundance: .
d_gene: .
j_gene: TRBJ2-7
CDR3aa: CASSQQRLPSHEQYF
CDR3nt: TGCGCCAGCAGCCAACAGAGACTCCCTTCCCACGAGCAGTACTTC

v_gene: TRBV5-1
abundance: .
d_gene: .
j_gene: TRBJ1-1
CDR3aa: CASSSGSGEAGITEAFF
CDR3nt: TGCGCCAGCAGCTCTGGGTCCGGGGAGGCCGGGATCACTGAAGCTTTCTTT

v_gene: TRBV6-5
abundance: few
d_gene: .
j_gene: TRBJ2-5
CDR3aa: CASSHREQETQYF
CDR3nt: TGTGCCAGCAGCCACCGGGAACAAGAGACCCAGTACTTC

v_gene: TRBV2
abundance: few
d_gene: .
j_gene: TRBJ1-3
CDR3aa: CASSGAGNTIYF
CDR3nt: TGTGCCAGCAGCGGGGCTGGAAACACCATATATTTT

v_gene: TRBV2
abundance: .
d_gene: .
j_gene: TRBJ2-7
CDR3aa: CASSEGQGNYEQYF
CDR3nt: TGTGCCAGCAGTGAAGGGCAGGGGAACTACGAGCAGTACTTC

v_gene: TRBV4-2
abundance: few
d_gene: .
j_gene: TRBJ2-1
CDR3aa: CASSSLDKNEQFF
CDR3nt: TGTGCCAGCAGCTCCTTGGACAAGAATGAGCAGTTCTTC

v_gene: TRBV7-2
abundance: .
d_gene: .
j_gene: TRBJ2-3
CDR3aa: CASSLSGPPPDTQYF
CDR3nt: TGTGCCAGCAGCTTGTCAGGTCCCCCCCCAGATACGCAGTATTTT

v_gene: TRBV18
abundance: .
d_gene: .
j_gene: TRBJ1-2
CDR3aa: CASSPSDAGYTF
CDR3nt: TGTGCCAGCTCACCAAGCGACGCCGGCTACACCTTC

v_gene: TRBV27
abundance: few
d_gene: .
j_gene: TRBJ1-1
CDR3aa: CASKSRDTEAFF
CDR3nt: TGTGCCAGCAAGAGTAGGGACACTGAAGCTTTCTTT

v_gene: TRBV7-8
abundance: .
d_gene: .
j_gene: TRBJ1-3
CDR3aa: CASSLKDSPTGNTIYF
CDR3nt: TGTGCCAGCAGCTTAAAGGACAGCCCCACTGGAAACACCATATATTTT

v_gene: TRBV28
abundance: few
d_gene: .
j_gene: TRBJ2-2
CDR3aa: CASSYTGELFF
CDR3nt: TGTGCCAGCAGTTACACCGGGGAGCTGTTTTTT

v_gene: TRBV5-1
abundance: .
d_gene: .
j_gene: TRBJ2-3
CDR3aa: CASSLGGTDTQYF
CDR3nt: TGCGCCAGCAGCTTGGGGGGCACAGATACGCAGTATTTT

v_gene: TRBV18
abundance: few
d_gene: TRBD2
j_gene: TRBJ2-1
CDR3aa: CASSPMAGGAHNEQFF
CDR3nt: TGTGCCAGCTCCCCAATGGCGGGGGGGGCCCACAATGAGCAGTTCTTC

v_gene: TRBV9
abundance: few
d_gene: .
j_gene: TRBJ2-6
CDR3aa: CASSARPSGAVSGANVLTF
CDR3nt: TGTGCCAGCAGCGCAAGGCCCAGCGGCGCTGTCTCTGGGGCCAACGTCCTGACTTTC

v_gene: TRBV4-3
abundance: .
d_gene: .
j_gene: TRBJ2-2
CDR3aa: CASSQDGVSGELFF
CDR3nt: TGCGCCAGCAGCCAAGATGGGGTGTCCGGGGAGCTGTTTTTT

v_gene: TRBV1
abundance: .
d_gene: .
j_gene: TRBJ2-5
CDR3aa: CTSSQGGTQYF
CDR3nt: TGCACCAGCAGCCAGGGGGGGACCCAGTACTTC

v_gene: TRBV11-3
abundance: .
d_gene: .
j_gene: TRBJ2-7
CDR3aa: CASSLERNGQYF
CDR3nt: TGTGCCAGCAGCTTAGAACGCAATGGACAGTACTTC

v_gene: TRBV10-3
abundance: few
d_gene: .
j_gene: TRBJ2-3
CDR3aa: CAISGRQEGSTDTQYF
CDR3nt: TGTGCCATCAGTGGACGACAGGAGGGCAGCACAGATACGCAGTATTTT

v_gene: TRBV5-1
abundance: .
d_gene: .
j_gene: TRBJ2-2
CDR3aa: CASSFPGSTNTGELFF
CDR3nt: TGCGCCAGCAGCTTCCCCGGGAGCACTAACACCGGGGAGCTGTTTTTT

v_gene: TRBV5-1
abundance: .
d_gene: TRBD2
j_gene: TRBJ2-3
CDR3aa: CASSPDGLAEFTDTQYF
CDR3nt: TGCGCCAGCAGCCCCGACGGACTAGCGGAATTCACAGATACGCAGTATTTT

v_gene: TRBV20-1
abundance: few
d_gene: .
j_gene: TRBJ2-1
CDR3aa: CSASHYNEQFF
CDR3nt: TGCAGTGCTAGCCATTACAATGAGCAGTTCTTC